This TCR beta chain was sequenced during a study of blood T cell repertoires in COVID-19. Trimming took 2 bases from V and 9 from J, leaving 10 bases between them. CDR1 is SGHAT, CDR2 FQDESV, per germline (reference sequence). This CDR3 contains 12 residues. In the original workflow: The assay estimated nucleated cells by amplifying reference gene primers. The assay was immunoSEQ multiplex PCR, and TCRdb's table has in-frame clones only and misses some. V and J calls plus clone size are reproduced from that table; the DNA served to infer D and trimming. Among just under 250,000 clones listed, approximately 86% were seen once.

The V gene is TRBV11-1, the J gene TRBJ2-5; a weak D match, TRBD2 (5 bases). The clonotype comes from a woman in her twenties or thirties who had recovered from COVID-19. Material for sequencing was peripheral blood. The chain's CDR3 is CASSLPPGAQYF. CDR3 in DNA: TGTGCCAGCAGCTTACCCCCCGGGGCCCAGTACTTC.